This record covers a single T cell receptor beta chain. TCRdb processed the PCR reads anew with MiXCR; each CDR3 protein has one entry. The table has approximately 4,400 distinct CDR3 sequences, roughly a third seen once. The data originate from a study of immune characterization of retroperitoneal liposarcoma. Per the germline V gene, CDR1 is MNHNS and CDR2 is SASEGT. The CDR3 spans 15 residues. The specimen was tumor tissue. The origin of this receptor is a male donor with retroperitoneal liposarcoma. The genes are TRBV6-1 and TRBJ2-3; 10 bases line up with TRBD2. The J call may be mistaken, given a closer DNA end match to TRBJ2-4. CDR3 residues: CASSEAKRGGPLQYF. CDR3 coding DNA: TGTGCCAGCAGTGAAGCAAAGCGGGGGGGCCCCCTTCAGTACTTC.